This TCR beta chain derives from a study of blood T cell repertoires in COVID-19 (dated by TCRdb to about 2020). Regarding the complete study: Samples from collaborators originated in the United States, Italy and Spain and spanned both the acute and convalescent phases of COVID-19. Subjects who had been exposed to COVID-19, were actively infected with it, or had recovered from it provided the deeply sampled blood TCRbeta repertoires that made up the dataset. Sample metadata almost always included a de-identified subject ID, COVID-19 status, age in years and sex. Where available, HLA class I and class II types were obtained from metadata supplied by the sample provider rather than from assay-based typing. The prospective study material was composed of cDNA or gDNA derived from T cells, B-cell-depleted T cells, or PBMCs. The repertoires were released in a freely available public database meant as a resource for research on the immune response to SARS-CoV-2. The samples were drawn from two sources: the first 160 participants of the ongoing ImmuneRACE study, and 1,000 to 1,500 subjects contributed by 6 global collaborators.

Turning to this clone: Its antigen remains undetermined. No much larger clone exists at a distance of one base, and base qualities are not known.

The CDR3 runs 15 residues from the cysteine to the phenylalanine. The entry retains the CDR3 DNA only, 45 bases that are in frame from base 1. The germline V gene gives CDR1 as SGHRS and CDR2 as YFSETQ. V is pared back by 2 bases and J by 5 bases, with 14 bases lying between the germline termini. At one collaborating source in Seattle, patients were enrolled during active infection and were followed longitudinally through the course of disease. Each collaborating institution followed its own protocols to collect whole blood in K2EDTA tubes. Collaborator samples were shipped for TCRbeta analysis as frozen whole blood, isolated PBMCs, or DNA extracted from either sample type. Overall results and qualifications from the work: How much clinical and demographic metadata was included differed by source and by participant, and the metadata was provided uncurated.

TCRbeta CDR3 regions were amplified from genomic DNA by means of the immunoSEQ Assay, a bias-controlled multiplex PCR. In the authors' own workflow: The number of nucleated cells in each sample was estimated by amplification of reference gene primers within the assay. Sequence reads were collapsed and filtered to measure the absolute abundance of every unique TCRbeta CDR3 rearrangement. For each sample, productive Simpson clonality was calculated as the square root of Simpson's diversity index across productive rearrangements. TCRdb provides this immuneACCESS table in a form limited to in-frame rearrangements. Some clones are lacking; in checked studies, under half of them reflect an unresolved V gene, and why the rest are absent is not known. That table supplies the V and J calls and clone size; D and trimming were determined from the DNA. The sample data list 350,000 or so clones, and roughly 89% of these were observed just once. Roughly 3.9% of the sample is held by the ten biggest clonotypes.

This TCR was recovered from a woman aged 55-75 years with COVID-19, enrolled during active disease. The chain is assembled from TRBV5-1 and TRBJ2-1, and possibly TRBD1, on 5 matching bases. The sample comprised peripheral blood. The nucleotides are TGCGCCAGCAGCTTAATGGGGCAAAAGAACAATGAGCAGTTCTTC. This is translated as CASSLMGQKNNEQFF.